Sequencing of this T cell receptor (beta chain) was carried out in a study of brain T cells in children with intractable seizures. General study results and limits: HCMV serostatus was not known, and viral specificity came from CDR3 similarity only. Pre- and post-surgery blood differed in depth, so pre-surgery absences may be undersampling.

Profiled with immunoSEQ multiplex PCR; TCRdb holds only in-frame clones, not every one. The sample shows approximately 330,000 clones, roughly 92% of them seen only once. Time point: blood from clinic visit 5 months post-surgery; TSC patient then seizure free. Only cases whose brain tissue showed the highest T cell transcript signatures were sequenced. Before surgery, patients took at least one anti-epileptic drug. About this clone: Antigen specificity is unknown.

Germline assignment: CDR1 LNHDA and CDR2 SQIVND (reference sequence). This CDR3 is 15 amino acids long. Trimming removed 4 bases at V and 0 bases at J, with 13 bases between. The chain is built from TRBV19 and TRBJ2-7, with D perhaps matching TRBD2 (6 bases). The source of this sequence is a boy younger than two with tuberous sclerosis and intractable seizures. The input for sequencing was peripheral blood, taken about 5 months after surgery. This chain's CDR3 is CASSRDSGSSYEQYF. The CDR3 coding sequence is TGTGCCAGTAGTAGGGATAGCGGCAGCTCCTACGAGCAGTACTTC.